The rows below give T cell receptor beta chains drawn from one sample of a study of CD8 T cells in ankylosing spondylitis. MiXCR, applied by TCRdb to the 5' RACE reads, yields one record per CDR3 protein. The table records some 330,000 distinct CDR3 sequences, 6.5% to 10% of them present only once. Sequenced sample: blood, either unsorted or a sorted T cell fraction (not recorded which). All receptors derive from a male donor with ankylosing spondylitis. Both conserved end residues are part of each CDR3. A D gene is named only where the DNA matches it firmly. Not every row has a clone size; where given, it reads once, few, many or a size class.

cdr3_aa cdr3_nt j_call v_call clone_size d_call
CASKDSPGSYEQYF TGTGCCAGCAAAGACTCGCCGGGCTCCTACGAGCAGTACTTC TRBJ2-7 TRBV12-3/TRBV12-4 few -
CATSGVSGSNTGELFF TGTGCCACCAGTGGTGTTAGCGGCTCGAACACCGGGGAGCTGTTTTTT TRBJ2-2 TRBV24-1 few -
CASRAGVGLDTQYF TGTGCCAGCCGAGCGGGAGTTGGTTTGGATACGCAGTATTTT TRBJ2-3 TRBV2 few TRBD2
CASSPNGLYNGELFF TGTGCCAGCAGCCCAAATGGACTATATAACGGGGAGCTGTTTTTT TRBJ2-2 TRBV3-1 few -
CSVGPGRETQYF TGCAGCGTTGGGCCCGGCAGAGAGACCCAGTACTTC TRBJ2-5 TRBV29-1 many -
CASSGQGPATEAFF TGCGCCAGCAGCGGACAGGGTCCGGCCACTGAAGCTTTCTTT TRBJ1-1 TRBV5-1 few TRBD1
CASSSTLAGVRTDTQYF TGTGCCAGCAGTTCGACACTAGCGGGAGTCCGCACAGATACGCAGTATTTT TRBJ2-3 TRBV28 - TRBD2
CASSHLSSGTNTGELFF TGTGCCAGCAGCCACCTATCTAGCGGGACGAACACCGGGGAGCTGTTTTTT TRBJ2-2 TRBV14 few TRBD2
CASSRTSGTDTQYF TGTGCCAGCAGCCGGACTAGCGGGACCGATACGCAGTATTTT TRBJ2-3 TRBV7-9 many TRBD2
CSAATSGANSYNEQFF TGCAGCGCTGCGACTAGCGGGGCCAACTCCTACAATGAGCAGTTCTTC TRBJ2-1 TRBV29-1 many TRBD2
CSARRDRLRYEQYF TGCAGTGCCCGCCGGGACAGGTTACGCTACGAGCAGTACTTC TRBJ2-7 TRBV20-1 - TRBD1
CASLRAGQETQYF TGTGCCAGCCTTCGTGCAGGGCAAGAGACCCAGTACTTC TRBJ2-5 TRBV25-1 - -
CASSSGVGYEQYF TGTGCCAGCAGCTCGGGAGTGGGCTACGAGCAGTACTTC TRBJ2-7 TRBV7-3 - -
CATSQSRGEGRYEQYF TGTGCCACCAGTCAATCGAGGGGGGAGGGACGCTACGAGCAGTACTTC TRBJ2-7 TRBV15 few -
CASSARDRSYEQYF TGTGCCAGTAGTGCCCGGGACAGGTCCTACGAGCAGTACTTC TRBJ2-7 TRBV30 - TRBD1
CASSLVYGREAQHF TGTGCCAGCAGCTTAGTTTACGGCCGAGAAGCCCAGCATTTT TRBJ1-5 TRBV7-2 - -
CSARVPSGRADEQFF TGCAGTGCTAGAGTACCTAGCGGGAGGGCCGATGAGCAGTTCTTC TRBJ2-1 TRBV20-1 few TRBD2
CASSPREGQRLYF TGTGCCAGCTCACCGAGAGAGGGACAGCGTCTTTACTTC TRBJ2-7 TRBV18 many TRBD1
CASSYPGLDSQETQYF TGTGCCAGCAGCTACCCGGGACTAGATTCACAAGAGACCCAGTACTTC TRBJ2-5 TRBV11-3 many TRBD2
CSVDGAGQNTEAFF TGCAGCGTTGATGGGGCAGGGCAGAACACTGAAGCTTTCTTT TRBJ1-1 TRBV29-1 many -
CAIMSRREEADTQYF TGTGCCATCATGAGTAGGCGGGAGGAGGCAGATACGCAGTATTTT TRBJ2-3 TRBV10-3 few TRBD2
CASRQTRTRRREQYF TGCGCCAGCAGACAAACCCGGACTAGACGTCGAGAGCAGTACTTC TRBJ2-7 TRBV5-1 many TRBD2
CASTQGGEQPQHF TGTGCCAGCACCCAGGGGGGGGAGCAGCCCCAGCATTTT TRBJ1-5 TRBV12-3/TRBV12-4 many TRBD1
CASRAQGIPAYEQYF TGTGCCAGCCGCGCCCAGGGGATACCAGCCTACGAGCAGTACTTC TRBJ2-7 TRBV7-2 few -
CSVSLARDTDTQYF TGCAGCGTGAGCCTGGCCAGGGACACAGATACGCAGTATTTT TRBJ2-3 TRBV29-1 few -
CASSKWQGHTGELFF TGCGCCAGCAGCAAGTGGCAGGGCCACACCGGGGAGCTGTTTTTT TRBJ2-2 TRBV5-1 many -
CASSLGVSWDTEAFF TGTGCCAGCAGCTTAGGGGTCTCCTGGGACACTGAAGCTTTCTTT TRBJ1-1 TRBV7-2 many -
CASSQGYGRGTDTQYF TGTGCCAGCAGCCAAGGCTACGGGAGGGGGACAGATACGCAGTATTTT TRBJ2-3 TRBV7-2 few TRBD2
CASSPSRRLSYNEQFF TGTGCCAGCAGCCCAAGTAGACGCCTATCCTACAATGAGCAGTTCTTC TRBJ2-1 TRBV12-3/TRBV12-4 - -
CATSTWGQAQETQYF TGTGCCACCAGCACTTGGGGGCAAGCCCAAGAGACCCAGTACTTC TRBJ2-5 TRBV15 - -
CASSLDTGLSDSPLHF TGTGCCAGCAGCTTAGATACGGGGTTAAGCGATTCACCCCTCCACTTT TRBJ1-6 TRBV13 many -
CASSPRLQETQYF TGTGCCAGCTCACCACGATTACAAGAGACCCAGTACTTC TRBJ2-5 TRBV18 few -
CSASGLVYEQYF TGCAGTGCTAGTGGCCTAGTTTACGAGCAGTACTTC TRBJ2-7 TRBV20-1 many -
CATDEGQGPNVLTF TGTGCCACCGACGAGGGACAGGGGCCCAACGTCCTGACTTTC TRBJ2-6 TRBV7-2 - TRBD1
CASSHGLAEGGEQFF TGTGCCAGCTCACACGGACTAGCGGAGGGGGGTGAGCAGTTCTTC TRBJ2-1 TRBV18 many TRBD2
CATGRSSYNEQFF TGTGCCACGGGCCGGAGCTCCTACAATGAGCAGTTCTTC TRBJ2-1 TRBV6-2/TRBV6-3 - -
CASSPPFGELYEQYF TGTGCCAGCTCACCACCTTTCGGCGAACTCTACGAGCAGTACTTC TRBJ2-7 TRBV18 many -